The 22 T cell receptor beta chains below all came from one sample that was sequenced in a study of T-cell memory formation after mild COVID-19. TCRdb re-derived calls from the 5' RACE reads in MiXCR, one entry per CDR3 protein. This sample has hundreds of thousands of distinct CDR3 sequences, with 20% found just once. Sequences were obtained from PBMCs or a T cell subset sorted from them (not recorded which). The receptors stem from an adult woman who had mild COVID-19 (a few samples of this study predate the infection). Cell type and time point are not known.

This clonotype was picked up a small number of times. The rearrangement links TRBV5-1 to TRBJ2-7; D unclear. Trimming cost V 1 base and J 1 base, with 12 bases left between them. Per germline, CDR1 SGHRS and CDR2 YFSETQ. The CDR3 covers 15 residues. The CDR3 loop is CASSLIGGYSYEQYF. For the CDR3, the DNA is TGCGCCAGCAGCTTGATCGGTGGATATTCCTACGAGCAGTACTTC.

The table lists this clonotype with a few counts. V usage is TRBV5-1 and J usage is TRBJ2-6; D could derive from TRBD1 or TRBD2 (5 bases each). V was pared by 4 bases and J by 1 base, with 9 bases between. The CDR3 has 15 residues. The germline CDR1 and CDR2 sequences are SGHRS and YFSETQ. CDR3 sequence reads: CASSLRESGANVLTF. In DNA form, the CDR3 reads TGCGCCAGCAGCCTCAGGGAGTCTGGGGCCAACGTCCTGACTTTC. Supplemented by reference TRBV5-1 and TRBJ2-6, the full variable domain reads KAGVTQTPRYLIKTRGQQVTLSCSPISGHRSVSWYQQTPGQGLQFLFEYFSETQRNKGNFPGRFSGRQFSNSRSEMNVSTLELGDSALYLCASSLRESGANVLTFGAGSRLTVL.

The sample holds a few counts of this clonotype. The chain uses TRBV12-3 or TRBV12-4 and TRBJ2-3; D might be TRBD1 (5 bases). Trimming shortened V by 5 bases and J by 8 bases, and 17 bases separated the two germline ends. The CDR3 extends over 14 amino acids. Here the CDR3 reads CASSIRDLQGTQYF. Here the CDR3 DNA reads TGTGCCAGCAGTATCAGGGATCTGCAAGGTACGCAGTATTTT.

This clonotype showed up just a few times. The rearrangement links TRBV4-3 to TRBJ1-2; 9 bases are a match to TRBD1. There are 15 residues in the CDR3. CDR1 and CDR2 from the germline V gene are LGHNA and YSLEER. V trimming: 3 bases; J trimming: 3 bases; junction bases outside the gene matches: 5. The CDR3 reads CASSQMDRGDYGYTF. The CDR3 region has the DNA TGCGCCAGCAGCCAGATGGACAGGGGTGACTATGGCTACACCTTC.

The chain recombines TRBV2 with TRBJ2-1; 8 bases are shared with TRBD2. The CDR3 spans 14 residues. V lost 7 bases and J lost 4; bases outside the gene matches: 6. Germline V gene data show CDR1 as SNHLY and CDR2 as FYNNEI. CDR3 sequence (DNA): TGTGCCAGCACCGGGGGGGTGTTATACAATGAGCAGTTCTTC. Translating gives CASTGGVLYNEQFF.

The chain recombines TRBV7-2 with TRBJ1-5; D gene ambiguous. Trimming stripped 5 bases from V and 5 bases from J, with 16 bases between. This CDR3 comprises 15 residues. Germline V CDR1 and CDR2: SGHTA, FQGNSA. Written as DNA, the CDR3 is TGTGCCAGCAGCAAACAAACGGCGGGCGATCAGCCCCAGCATTTT. It is translated as CASSKQTAGDQPQHF.

The chain joins TRBV4-1 to TRBJ1-6; no firm D call. The V end lost 1 base, the J end lost 6 bases, and 13 bases lay between the germline ends. This CDR3 comprises 16 residues. The germline V gene has CDR1 MGHRA and CDR2 YSYEKL. CDR3 protein: CASSQAPRGSNSPLHF. The CDR3 DNA sequence: TGCGCCAGCAGCCAAGCACCCCGAGGGTCTAATTCACCCCTCCACTTT.

The J gene is TRBJ2-1, the V gene TRBV7-6; 12 bases line up with TRBD2. The CDR3 totals 17 residues. Germline CDR1 reads SGHVS; CDR2 reads FNYEAQ. J lost 8 bases, V lost 5 bases, and 13 bases had no gene match. CDR3 nucleotide sequence: TGTGCCAGCAGCCCTCGACTAGCGGGGGCTCCTTGGGATGAGCAGTTCTTC. It yields the protein CASSPRLAGAPWDEQFF.

This chain joins TRBV7-6 and TRBJ2-7; TRBD2 is a possible D gene (7 bases). V lost 5 bases to trimming and J lost 3 bases, with 11 bases between them. Per germline, CDR1 SGHVS and CDR2 FNYEAQ. This CDR3 contains 13 residues. CDR3 region: CASSEGGGYEQYF. DNA for the CDR3: TGTGCCAGCAGCGAAGGGGGGGGCTACGAGCAGTACTTC.

This chain links TRBV20-1 with TRBJ2-1, with 9 bases fitting TRBD2. CDR1 is DFQATT, CDR2 SNEGSKA, per germline (reference sequence). This CDR3 is built from 14 residues. V lost 0 bases and J lost 8; bases outside the gene matches: 5. The CDR3, as DNA: TGCAGTGCTAGAGATGTAAGCGGGAGGTATGAGCAGTTCTTC. It encodes CSARDVSGRYEQFF.

The sample holds many counts of this clonotype. V is TRBV4-2 and J is TRBJ1-4, with 10 bases lining up with TRBD1. The ends lost 3 bases at V and 8 bases at J; junction bases unmatched: 0. The CDR3 runs to 13 residues. The germline gives CDR1 LGHNA, CDR2 YNFKEQ. CDR3 nucleotides: TGTGCCAGCAGCCAGGGACAGGGGGAAAAACTGTTTTTT. It encodes CASSQGQGEKLFF.

This clonotype appeared a few times. The chain links TRBV20-1 to TRBJ1-5; D may be TRBD1 (6 bases). Germline CDR1 DFQATT, CDR2 SNEGSKA (reference sequence). The V end lost 2 bases, the J end lost 3 bases, and 14 bases lay between the germline ends. The CDR3 is made up of 15 amino acids. CDR3 coding DNA: TGCAGTGCTAGACCGCAAGACAGGCCCAATCAGCCCCAGCATTTT. This sequence encodes CSARPQDRPNQPQHF.

The rearrangement links TRBV7-3 to TRBJ2-3; possibly TRBD1 or TRBD2 for D (6 bases each). This CDR3 spans 14 amino acids. V lost 3 bases, J lost 3 bases, and 10 bases lay in between. CDR1 is SGHTA and CDR2 is FQGTGA in the germline V gene. CDR3 sequence reads: CASSFRGGTDTQYF. The CDR3 bases are TGTGCCAGCAGCTTTAGAGGGGGGACAGATACGCAGTATTTT.

This clonotype was observed many times. The genes are TRBV6-2 or TRBV6-3 and TRBJ1-4; D not certain. This CDR3 contains 14 residues. Germline V lookup: CDR1 MNHEY, CDR2 SVGEGT. V dropped 6 bases and J dropped 3 bases, with 11 bases sitting between them. As DNA, the CDR3 is TGTGCCAGCAGACCGGACGGTCCTAATGAAAAACTGTTTTTT. Its protein product is CASRPDGPNEKLFF.

The chain recombines TRBV5-1 with TRBJ1-1; possibly TRBD1 for D (5 bases). Germline V CDR1 and CDR2: SGHRS, YFSETQ. V shed 4 bases and J shed 0 bases, with 13 bases lying between them. The CDR3 length is 15 residues. The CDR3 sequence is CASSPRGFMNTEAFF. The CDR3 nucleotides are TGCGCCAGCAGCCCTCGGGGGTTTATGAACACTGAAGCTTTCTTT.

This rearrangement joins TRBV12-3 or TRBV12-4 to TRBJ1-4; maybe TRBD1 (6 bases). The V end was cut by 2 bases, the J end by 6 bases, with 19 bases between. The CDR3 consists of 17 residues. The CDR3 spells CASSLSGEFSADEKLFF. The CDR3 nucleotides are TGTGCCAGCAGTTTATCAGGGGAGTTCTCAGCGGATGAAAAACTGTTTTTT.

This clonotype has only a few counts. The chain carries TRBV5-1 and TRBJ2-1, with TRBD2 matching 11 bases. Per the germline V gene, CDR1 is SGHRS and CDR2 is YFSETQ. J gave up 6 bases and V 0 bases, and 8 bases lay outside the gene matches. The CDR3 totals 17 residues. Written as DNA, the CDR3 is TGCGCCAGCAGCTTGGAATTAGCGGGAGGGCGCCGCAATGAGCAGTTCTTC. Residues: CASSLELAGGRRNEQFF.

There are a few counts of this clonotype. The V and J genes are TRBV24-1 and TRBJ2-5; the D is unclear. This CDR3 region has 11 residues. Germline loops: CDR1 KGHDR, CDR2 SFDVKD. V lost 4 bases, J lost 5 bases, and 4 bases lay in between. The CDR3 nucleotides read TGTGCCACCAGTGAAGGGGAGACCCAGTACTTC. Translating it yields CATSEGETQYF.

The V call is TRBV18, the J call TRBJ1-4; no reliable D call. Trimming pared 5 bases from V and 3 bases from J, leaving 10 bases between. There are 14 residues in the CDR3. Germline CDR1 reads KGHSH; CDR2 reads LQKENI. The CDR3: CASSAREANEKLFF. In DNA, the CDR3 is TGTGCCAGCTCAGCTAGAGAGGCTAATGAAAAACTGTTTTTT.

The chain uses TRBV30 and TRBJ1-1, with D possibly matching TRBD1 (5 bases). Deletions cut 0 bases from V and 6 bases from J, with 29 bases between. CDR1 is GTSNPN and CDR2 is SVGIG in the germline V gene (reference sequence). CDR3 length: 19 amino acids. CDR3 nucleotides: TGTGCCTGGAGTGTACCCCACCCCGGGTTCTCCTTCAGGGCACCTGAAGCTTTCTTT. Encoded protein: CAWSVPHPGFSFRAPEAFF.

This clonotype was detected only a few times. This sequence joins TRBV5-1 and TRBJ2-3; 11 bases fit TRBD1. This CDR3 spans 14 amino acids. The junction had 4 bases not matched to a gene; V was cut back by 5 bases and J by 5 bases. Looked up from germline, CDR1 is SGHRS and CDR2 is YFSETQ. CDR3 sequence: CASRSDRGRDTQYF. The CDR3 region has the DNA TGCGCCAGCAGGTCGGACAGGGGGCGAGATACGCAGTATTTT.

The rearrangement joins TRBV18 to TRBJ1-6; D remains unclear. Between the trimmed V and J ends, which lost 3 bases and 2 bases, there was a span of 5 bases. This CDR3 is built from 14 residues. In germline, CDR1 is KGHSH, CDR2 LQKENI. The CDR3 sequence is CASSPLAYNSPLHF. In DNA, the CDR3 is TGTGCCAGCTCACCTCTCGCCTATAATTCACCCCTCCACTTT.